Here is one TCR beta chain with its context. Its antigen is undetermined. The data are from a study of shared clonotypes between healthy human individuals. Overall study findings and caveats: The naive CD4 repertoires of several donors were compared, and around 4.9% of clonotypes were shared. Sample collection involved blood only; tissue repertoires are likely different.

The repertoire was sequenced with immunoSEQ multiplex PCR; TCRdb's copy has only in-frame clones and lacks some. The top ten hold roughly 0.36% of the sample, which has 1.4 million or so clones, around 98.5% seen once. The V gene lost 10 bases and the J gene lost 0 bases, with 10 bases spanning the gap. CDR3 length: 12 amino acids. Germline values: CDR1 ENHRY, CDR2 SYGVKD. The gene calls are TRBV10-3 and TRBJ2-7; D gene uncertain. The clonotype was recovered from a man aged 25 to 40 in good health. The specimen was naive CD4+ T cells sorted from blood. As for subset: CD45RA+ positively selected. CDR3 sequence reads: CATARSSYEQYF. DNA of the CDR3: TGTGCCACCGCCCGCAGCTCCTACGAGCAGTACTTC.